These 10 T cell receptor beta chains were sequenced from one sample in a study of Graves' ophthalmopathy and Graves' hyperthyroidism. Amplification from RNA transcripts yielded the TCR beta CDR3 regions. First-round RT-PCR employed HTBI primers, with a second-round multiplex PCR after it. A single record per CDR3 protein comes from TCRdb applying MiXCR to the multiplex PCR reads. The data show hundreds of thousands of distinct CDR3 sequences, 35% to 45% seen once. The sequenced sample consisted of peripheral blood. The receptors stem from an adult man with Graves' ophthalmopathy.

This clonotype was seen many times. The CDR3 protein is CSARGDQPQHF. The DNA for the CDR3 is TGCAGTGCTAGGGGGGATCAGCCCCAGCATTTT. V gene TRBV20-1 combines with J gene TRBJ1-5; maybe TRBD1 (5 bases). This CDR3 is built from 11 residues. Per the germline V gene, CDR1 is DFQATT and CDR2 is SNEGSKA (reference sequence). V was shortened by 3 bases and J by 5 bases, with 5 bases between the two germline ends.

V is TRBV10-3 and J is TRBJ2-7; 7 nucleotides align to TRBD1. Germline trimming cut 6 bases from V and 3 bases from J; bases unmatched to any gene: 11. The germline gives CDR1 ENHRY, CDR2 SYGVKD. The CDR3 extends over 15 amino acids. The CDR3 DNA sequence: TGTGCCATCAGCGTCGACAGGGTCCATGGCTACGAGCAGTACTTC. This translates into CAISVDRVHGYEQYF.

This sequence joins TRBV20-1 and TRBJ1-1; tentative D call: TRBD1 (6 bases). The CDR3 loop spans 15 amino acids. Germline CDR1 DFQATT, CDR2 SNEGSKA (reference sequence). V shed 3 bases and J shed 5 bases, with 19 bases lying between them. CDR3 region: CSASARMTRGTEAFF. CDR3 nucleotide sequence: TGCAGTGCTAGCGCCCGGATGACCAGGGGAACTGAAGCTTTCTTT.

In its sample, this clonotype was seen many times. The chain links TRBV7-6 to TRBJ2-5; unclear D gene. Trimming removed 1 base at V and 5 bases at J, with 11 bases between. This CDR3 has 14 amino acids. Germline values: CDR1 SGHVS, CDR2 FNYEAQ. The CDR3 nucleotides are TGTGCCAGCAGCTTAGTAGTACAGAAGGAGACCCAGTACTTC. Encoded protein: CASSLVVQKETQYF.

The chain combines TRBV12-3 or TRBV12-4 with TRBJ1-2, with TRBD1 matching over 9 bases. The CDR3 spans 13 residues. The V gene end was trimmed by 6 bases and the J gene end by 6 bases; junction bases not matched to a gene: 5. CDR3 loop: CASSPDRGDGYTF. As DNA, the CDR3 is TGTGCCAGCAGCCCGGACAGGGGTGATGGCTACACCTTC.

Notes on this clonotype: A much larger clone sits a single nucleotide away, making a read error possible. The genes are TRBV20-1 and TRBJ1-2; TRBD1 matches 8 bases. With 3 bases clipped from V and 6 bases from J, the junction kept 3 bases outside the gene matches. Germline assignment: CDR1 DFQATT and CDR2 SNEGSKA (reference sequence). This CDR3 is built from 12 residues. In DNA form, the CDR3 reads TGCAGTGCTAGGGACAGGGACCATGGCTACACCTTC. Its protein product is CSARDRDHGYTF.

V gene TRBV5-1 combines with J gene TRBJ2-2; a possible D gene is TRBD1 (6 bases). This CDR3 region has 15 residues. Germline CDR1 and CDR2: SGHRS and YFSETQ. V dropped 4 bases and J dropped 1 base, with 11 bases sitting between them. The CDR3 DNA sequence: TGCGCCAGCAGCAAGGACAGAGTGAACACCGGGGAGCTGTTTTTT. Its translation is CASSKDRVNTGELFF.

For this clonotype: Its ends do not fully match the called genes, so a read error is possible. The chain uses TRBV7-2 and TRBJ1-6, with 7 bases aligning to TRBD1. This CDR3 is built from 14 residues. CDR1 is SGHTA and CDR2 is FQGNSA in the germline V gene. The CDR3 spells CASSTYLRDSRPSF. CDR3 nucleotides: TGTGCCAGCAGCACCTACCTCCGGGACAGCCGCCCCAGCTTT.

This clonotype was observed once. A much larger clonotype is one base distant, so this may be a read error. This sequence joins TRBV7-9 and TRBJ1-1, with TRBD1 as a possible D gene (5 bases). CDR1 and CDR2 (germline): SEHNR, FQNEAQ (reference sequence). The CDR3 is 15 amino acids. The V end was cut by 6 bases, the J end by 3 bases, with 17 bases between. CDR3 bases: TGTGCCAGCAGTTTCAGAGGGGCAGGGTACACTGAAGCTTTCTTT. Translating gives CASSFRGAGYTEAFF.

This chain joins TRBV9 and TRBJ2-7; no clear D gene. V lost 5 bases, J lost 7 bases, and 10 bases lay in between. The CDR3 length is 11 residues. The germline V gene has CDR1 SGDLS and CDR2 YYNGEE. Written as DNA, the CDR3 is TGTGCCAGCAGGTACCCCGGGGAGCAGTACTTC. Translation: CASRYPGEQYF.